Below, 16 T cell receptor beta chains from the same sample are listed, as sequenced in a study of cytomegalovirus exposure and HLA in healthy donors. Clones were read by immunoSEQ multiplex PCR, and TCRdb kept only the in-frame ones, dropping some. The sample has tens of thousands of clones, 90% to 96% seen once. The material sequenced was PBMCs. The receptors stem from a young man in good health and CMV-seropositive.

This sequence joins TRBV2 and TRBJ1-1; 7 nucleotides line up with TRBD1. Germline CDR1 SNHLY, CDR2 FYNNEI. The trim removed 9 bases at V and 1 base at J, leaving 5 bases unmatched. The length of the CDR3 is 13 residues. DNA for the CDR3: TGTGCCAGTAAGACAGGGAGGAACACTGAAGCTTTCTTT. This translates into CASKTGRNTEAFF.

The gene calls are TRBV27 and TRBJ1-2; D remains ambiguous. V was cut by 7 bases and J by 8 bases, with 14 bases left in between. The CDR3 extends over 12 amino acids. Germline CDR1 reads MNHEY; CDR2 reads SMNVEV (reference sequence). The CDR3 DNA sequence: TGTGCCAGCATAGGGTTAGCGGGCGGCTACACCTTC. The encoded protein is CASIGLAGGYTF.

CDR3 residues: CASQETSGSSADTQYF. The CDR3 nucleotides are TGTGCCAGCCAGGAGACTAGCGGGAGTAGCGCAGATACGCAGTATTTT. This sequence joins TRBV6-4 and TRBJ2-3; 12 bases agree with TRBD2. The CDR3 is made up of 16 amino acids. Trimming cost V 8 bases and J 4 bases; bases outside gene matches: 10. Germline CDR1 MRHNA, CDR2 SNTAGT.

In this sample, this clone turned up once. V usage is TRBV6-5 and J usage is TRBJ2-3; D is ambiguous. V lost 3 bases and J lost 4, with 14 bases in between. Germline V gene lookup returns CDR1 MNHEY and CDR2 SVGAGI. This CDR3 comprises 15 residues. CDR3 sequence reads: CASSYAPGSPDTQYF. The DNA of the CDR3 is TGTGCCAGCAGTTATGCCCCAGGATCTCCAGATACGCAGTATTTT.

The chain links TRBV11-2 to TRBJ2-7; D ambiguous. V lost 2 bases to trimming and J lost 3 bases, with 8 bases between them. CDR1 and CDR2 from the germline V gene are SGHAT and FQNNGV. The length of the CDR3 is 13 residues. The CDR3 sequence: CASSLNTNYEQYF. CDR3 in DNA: TGTGCCAGCAGCTTAAACACTAACTACGAGCAGTACTTC.

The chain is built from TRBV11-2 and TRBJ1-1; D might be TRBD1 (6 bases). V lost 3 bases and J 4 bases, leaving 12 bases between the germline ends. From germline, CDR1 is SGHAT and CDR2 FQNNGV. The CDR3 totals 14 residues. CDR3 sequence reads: CASSLTGRSTEAFF. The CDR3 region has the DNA TGTGCCAGCAGCTTGACAGGTCGGAGCACTGAAGCTTTCTTT.

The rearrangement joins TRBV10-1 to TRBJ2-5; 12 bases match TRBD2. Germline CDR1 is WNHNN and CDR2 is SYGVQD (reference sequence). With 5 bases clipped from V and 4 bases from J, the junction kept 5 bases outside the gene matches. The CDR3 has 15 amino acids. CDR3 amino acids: CASSLTSGSRETQYF. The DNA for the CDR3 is TGCGCCAGCAGTTTGACTAGCGGGAGCAGAGAGACCCAGTACTTC.

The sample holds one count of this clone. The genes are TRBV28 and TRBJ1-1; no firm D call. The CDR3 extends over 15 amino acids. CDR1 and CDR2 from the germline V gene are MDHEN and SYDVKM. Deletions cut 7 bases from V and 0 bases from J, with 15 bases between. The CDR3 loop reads CASTERTRLNTEAFF. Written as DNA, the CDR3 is TGTGCCAGCACGGAACGCACGAGGCTGAACACTGAAGCTTTCTTT.

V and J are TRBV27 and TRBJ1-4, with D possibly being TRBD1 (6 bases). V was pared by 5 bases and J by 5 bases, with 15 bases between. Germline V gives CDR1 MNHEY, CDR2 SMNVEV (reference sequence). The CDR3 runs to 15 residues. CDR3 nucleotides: TGTGCCAGCAGTCCTAACAGGGTATCAAATGAAAAACTGTTTTTT. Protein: CASSPNRVSNEKLFF.

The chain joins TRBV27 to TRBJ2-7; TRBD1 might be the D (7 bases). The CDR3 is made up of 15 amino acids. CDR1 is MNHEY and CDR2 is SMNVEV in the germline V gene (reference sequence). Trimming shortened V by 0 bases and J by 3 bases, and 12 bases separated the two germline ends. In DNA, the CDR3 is TGTGCCAGCAGTTTATCGCCAGGGGGGTTCTACGAGCAGTACTTC. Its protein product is CASSLSPGGFYEQYF.

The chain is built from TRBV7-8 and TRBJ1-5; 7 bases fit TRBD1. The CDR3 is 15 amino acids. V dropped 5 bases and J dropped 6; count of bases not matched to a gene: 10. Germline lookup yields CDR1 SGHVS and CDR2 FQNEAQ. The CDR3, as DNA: TGTGCCAGCAGCAGGCTTCGGACAGGTAGTCAGCCCCAGCATTTT. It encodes CASSRLRTGSQPQHF.

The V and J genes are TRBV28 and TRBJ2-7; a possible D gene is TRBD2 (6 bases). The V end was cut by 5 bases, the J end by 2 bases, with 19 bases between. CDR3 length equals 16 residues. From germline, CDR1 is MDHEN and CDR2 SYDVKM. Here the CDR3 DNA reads TGTGCCAGCAGTACTTCCCCCTGGCGGGGAACCTACGAGCAGTACTTC. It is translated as CASSTSPWRGTYEQYF.

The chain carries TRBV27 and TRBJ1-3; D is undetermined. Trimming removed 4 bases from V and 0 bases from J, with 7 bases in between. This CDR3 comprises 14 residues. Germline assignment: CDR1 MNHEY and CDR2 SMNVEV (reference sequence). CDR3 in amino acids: CASSSGSSGNTIYF. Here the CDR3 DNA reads TGTGCCAGCAGTTCTGGGAGCTCTGGAAACACCATATATTTT.

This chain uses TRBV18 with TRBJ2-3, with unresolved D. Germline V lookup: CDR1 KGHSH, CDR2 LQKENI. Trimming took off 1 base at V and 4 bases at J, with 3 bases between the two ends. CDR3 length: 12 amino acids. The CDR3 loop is CASSPRPDTQYF. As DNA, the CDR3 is TGTGCCAGCTCACCACGGCCAGATACGCAGTATTTT.

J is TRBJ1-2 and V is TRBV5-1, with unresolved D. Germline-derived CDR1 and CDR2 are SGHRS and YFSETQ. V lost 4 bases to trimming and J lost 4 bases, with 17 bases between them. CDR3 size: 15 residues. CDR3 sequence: CASSDGRERSYGYTF. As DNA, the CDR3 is TGCGCCAGCAGCGACGGACGGGAGAGAAGCTATGGCTACACCTTC.

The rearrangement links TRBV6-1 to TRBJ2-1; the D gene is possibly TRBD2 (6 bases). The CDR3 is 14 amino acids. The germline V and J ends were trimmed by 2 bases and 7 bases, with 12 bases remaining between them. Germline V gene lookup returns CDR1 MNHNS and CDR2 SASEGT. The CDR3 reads CASSESGLINEQFF. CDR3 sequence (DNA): TGTGCCAGCAGTGAAAGCGGGCTGATAAATGAGCAGTTCTTC.